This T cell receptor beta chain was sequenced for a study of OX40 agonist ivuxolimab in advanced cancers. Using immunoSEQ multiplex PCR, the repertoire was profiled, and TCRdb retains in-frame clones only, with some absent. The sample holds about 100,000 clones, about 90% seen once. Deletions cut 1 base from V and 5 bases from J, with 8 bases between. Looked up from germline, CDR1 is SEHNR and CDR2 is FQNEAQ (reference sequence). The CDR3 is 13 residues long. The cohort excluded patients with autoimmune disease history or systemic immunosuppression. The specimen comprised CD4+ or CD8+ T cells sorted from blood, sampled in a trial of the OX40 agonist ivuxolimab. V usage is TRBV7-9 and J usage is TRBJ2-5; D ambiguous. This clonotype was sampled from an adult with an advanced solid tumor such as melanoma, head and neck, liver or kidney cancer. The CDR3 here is CASSLGGSETQYF. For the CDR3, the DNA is TGTGCCAGCAGCTTAGGAGGTTCCGAGACCCAGTACTTC.